The 26 T cell receptor beta chains below all came from one sample that was sequenced in a study of T cells in Graves' hyperthyroidism and ophthalmopathy. The source material, RNA transcripts, was used to amplify TCR beta CDR3 regions. HTBI primers were used for first-round RT-PCR of the TCR CDR3. MiXCR, run by TCRdb on the multiplex PCR reads, gives a single entry per CDR3 protein. The repertoire has about 570,000 distinct CDR3 sequences, 14% of them found once; the top ten carry approximately 13%. Sequenced material: blood. These receptors all come from a woman between 40 and 50 years old with Graves' hyperthyroidism.

This clonotype was counted many times. DNA for the CDR3: TGTGCCAGCAGTTTTGGCGGGGCAACCGGGGAGCTGTTTTTT. This translates into CASSFGGATGELFF. V is TRBV28 and J is TRBJ2-2, with a possible D match to TRBD2 (6 bases). V gave up 3 bases and J gave up 5 bases, with 10 bases separating them. Germline lookup yields CDR1 MDHEN and CDR2 SYDVKM. The CDR3 spans 14 residues.

This clonotype has a handful of counts. J is TRBJ2-7 and V is TRBV19; TRBD1 aligns across 9 bases. V lost 4 bases and J lost 7; bases outside the gene matches: 14. The V gene's germline CDR1 is LNHDA and CDR2 SQIVND (reference sequence). This CDR3 is built from 16 residues. The CDR3 DNA follows: TGTGCCAGTAGTACGCTTTCCGGGACAGGGACGAGGGAGCAGTACTTC. Amino acids: CASSTLSGTGTREQYF.

This clonotype was seen many times. The V and J genes are TRBV12-3 or TRBV12-4 and TRBJ1-1; D gene uncertain. The CDR3 spans 11 residues. V dropped 8 bases and J dropped 6 bases, with 10 bases sitting between them. The CDR3 region is CASRTRAEAFF. The CDR3 bases are TGTGCCAGCCGAACTAGGGCTGAAGCTTTCTTT.

In DNA, the CDR3 is TGTGCCACCAGCCCAAGTCTGGAGGGGGCGCATGAGCAGTTCTTC. It is translated as CATSPSLEGAHEQFF. The rearrangement links TRBV15 to TRBJ2-1; D is possibly TRBD1 (7 bases). Germline values: CDR1 LNHNV, CDR2 YYDKDF (reference sequence). The CDR3 length is 15 residues. The V and J ends lost 5 bases and 8 bases respectively, with 19 bases between them.

Ten or more counts support this clonotype. The chain uses TRBV28 and TRBJ1-2; 8 bases agree with TRBD1. Germline lookup yields CDR1 MDHEN and CDR2 SYDVKM. The CDR3 loop spans 17 amino acids. With V trimmed by 5 bases and J by 8 bases, 19 bases remained unmatched. CDR3: CASSPGQGKPSTVGYTF. The CDR3 DNA sequence: TGTGCCAGCAGTCCTGGACAGGGCAAGCCCTCCACGGTGGGCTACACCTTC.

This clonotype was seen many times. The chain links TRBV6-6 to TRBJ2-7; D gene uncertain. Trimming stripped 0 bases from V and 2 bases from J, with 8 bases between. The germline CDR1 and CDR2 sequences are MNHNY and SVGAGI (reference sequence). The CDR3 has 14 amino acids. CDR3 DNA: TGTGCCAGCAGTTACTCGACTGACCCCTACGAGCAGTACTTC. It encodes CASSYSTDPYEQYF.

This clonotype was observed at least ten times. The chain joins TRBV7-9 to TRBJ1-5; no clear D. The CDR3 contains 14 residues. Germline V lookup: CDR1 SEHNR, CDR2 FQNEAQ (reference sequence). V was cut by 0 bases and J by 4 bases, with 7 bases left in between. DNA of the CDR3: TGTGCCAGCAGCTTAGCCGGGCTAAATCAGCCCCAGCATTTT. Translation: CASSLAGLNQPQHF.

The sample holds a few counts of this clonotype. The chain links TRBV14 to TRBJ2-7; unclear D gene. This CDR3 has 14 amino acids. Between the trimmed V and J ends, which lost 3 bases and 1 base, there was a span of 10 bases. Germline lookup yields CDR1 SGHDN and CDR2 FVKESK. CDR3: CASSHGAESYEQYF. The CDR3 DNA follows: TGTGCCAGCAGCCATGGTGCCGAATCCTACGAGCAGTACTTC.

The J gene is TRBJ1-5, the V gene TRBV20-1, with D possibly TRBD1 on 5 matching bases. The germline V gene has CDR1 DFQATT and CDR2 SNEGSKA (reference sequence). CDR3 length: 15 residues. Deletions cut 0 bases from V and 0 bases from J, with 9 bases between. CDR3 loop: CSARERGDSNQPQHF. The DNA for the CDR3 is TGCAGTGCTAGAGAGAGGGGAGATAGCAATCAGCCCCAGCATTTT.

This chain joins TRBV5-4 and TRBJ2-7; maybe TRBD1 (6 bases). Deletions cut 1 base from V and 4 bases from J, with 15 bases between. The CDR3 totals 15 residues. The V gene's germline CDR1 is SGHNT and CDR2 YYREEE (reference sequence). The CDR3 protein is CASSLPGAGAYEQYF. In DNA, the CDR3 is TGTGCCAGCAGCTTGCCAGGGGCCGGGGCTTACGAGCAGTACTTC.

The chain couples TRBV5-1 to TRBJ1-5; unclear D gene. The CDR3 covers 15 residues. Trimming left V 4 bases short and J 0 bases short, with 11 bases between. The germline gives CDR1 SGHRS, CDR2 YFSETQ. CDR3 DNA: TGCGCCAGCAGCCCCGGGTTGGATAGCAATCAGCCCCAGCATTTT. Translating gives CASSPGLDSNQPQHF.

This clonotype was recorded at least ten times. V usage is TRBV5-1 and J usage is TRBJ1-4; D possibly corresponds to TRBD1 (6 bases). Trimming removed 7 bases at V and 2 bases at J, with 27 bases between. The germline CDR1 and CDR2 sequences are SGHRS and YFSETQ. The CDR3 runs to 19 residues. CDR3 residues: CASRKGIMTGLATNEKLFF. The CDR3 DNA reads as TGCGCCAGCCGAAAGGGGATCATGACAGGCCTTGCGACTAATGAAAAACTGTTTTTT.

The chain employs TRBV6-5 and TRBJ2-2; 7 nucleotides line up with TRBD1. The junction had 7 bases not matched to a gene; V was cut back by 4 bases and J by 2 bases. The CDR3 sequence is 16 residues long. In germline, CDR1 is MNHEY, CDR2 SVGAGI. The CDR3 DNA sequence: TGTGCCAGCAGTTTCTTGACAGGGAGAAACACCGGGGAGCTGTTTTTT. It is translated as CASSFLTGRNTGELFF.

The sample holds many counts of this clonotype. This chain uses TRBV20-1 with TRBJ1-4; TRBD1 aligns across 9 bases. The CDR3 totals 13 residues. The germline CDR1 and CDR2 sequences are DFQATT and SNEGSKA (reference sequence). The V gene end was trimmed by 6 bases and the J gene end by 4 bases; junction bases not matched to a gene: 3. The CDR3 region is CSAGTGHNEKLFF. The CDR3 DNA reads as TGCAGTGCGGGGACAGGGCATAATGAAAAACTGTTTTTT.

This clonotype was seen only a few times. The genes are TRBV14 and TRBJ1-1; a possible D gene is TRBD1 (5 bases). CDR3 length equals 16 residues. V gave up 0 bases and J gave up 4 bases, with 15 bases separating them. Germline V gives CDR1 SGHDN, CDR2 FVKESK. The CDR3 DNA reads TGTGCCAGCAGCCAAGACCTGACAGTGCCTTTCACTGAAGCTTTCTTT. This sequence encodes CASSQDLTVPFTEAFF.

This clonotype was observed a single time. The V and J genes are TRBV4-2 and TRBJ1-1; D call uncertain. Germline CDR1 is LGHNA and CDR2 is YNFKEQ. V lost 0 bases and J 3 bases, leaving 8 bases between the germline ends. The CDR3 spans 14 residues. For the CDR3, the DNA is TGTGCCAGCAGCCAAGAAACGGGGTACACTGAAGCTTTCTTT. Translated, it gives CASSQETGYTEAFF.

This clonotype was seen at least ten times. V gene TRBV28 combines with J gene TRBJ1-2, with TRBD1 matching 10 bases. The CDR3 runs 15 residues. Germline V CDR1 and CDR2: MDHEN, SYDVKM. Unmatched junction bases numbered 6, after V lost 5 bases and J lost 3 bases. Here the CDR3 reads CASSTGTGDDYGYTF. CDR3 bases: TGTGCCAGCAGTACCGGGACAGGGGACGACTATGGCTACACCTTC.

This clonotype showed up many times. The chain uses TRBV11-2 and TRBJ2-7; 7 nucleotides align to TRBD2. This CDR3 spans 12 amino acids. Trimming cost V 4 bases and J 3 bases; bases outside gene matches: 0. Germline-derived CDR1 and CDR2 are SGHAT and FQNNGV. The CDR3 here is CASSWGGYEQYF. The DNA of the CDR3 is TGTGCCAGCAGCTGGGGGGGCTACGAGCAGTACTTC.

This clonotype appeared many times. CDR3 sequence reads: CASSRDRGNYNEQFF. The DNA for the CDR3 is TGTGCCAGCAGCAGGGACAGGGGAAATTACAATGAGCAGTTCTTC. This chain links TRBV7-2 with TRBJ2-1; TRBD1 matches at 10 bases. The V gene end was trimmed by 5 bases and the J gene end by 4 bases; junction bases not matched to a gene: 5. Looked up from germline, CDR1 is SGHTA and CDR2 is FQGNSA. The length of the CDR3 is 15 residues. Full variable domain (outside the CDR3, taken from reference TRBV7-2 and TRBJ2-1): GAGVSQSPSNKVTEKGKDVELRCDPISGHTALYWYRQSLGQGLEFLIYFQGNSAPDKSGLPSDRFSAERTGGSVSTLTIQRTQQEDSAVYLCASSRDRGNYNEQFFGPGTRLTVL.

This clonotype was seen repeatedly, ten times or more. The chain combines TRBV7-2 with TRBJ1-2, with D uncertain. V gave up 5 bases and J gave up 4 bases, with 14 bases separating them. The germline gives CDR1 SGHTA, CDR2 FQGNSA. This CDR3 region has 14 residues. The CDR3 protein is CASSVVAGSYGYTF. The CDR3 DNA reads TGTGCCAGCAGCGTAGTAGCGGGGAGCTATGGCTACACCTTC.

In its sample, this clonotype was seen many times. The chain is built from TRBV20-1 and TRBJ2-7; 11 bases fit TRBD2. CDR1 and CDR2 from the germline V gene are DFQATT and SNEGSKA (reference sequence). The CDR3 runs to 18 residues. Unmatched junction bases numbered 13, after V lost 2 bases and J lost 1 base. The CDR3 region is CSARSSGTSGKHSYEQYF. CDR3 DNA sequence: TGCAGTGCTAGATCTTCCGGGACTAGCGGAAAACATTCCTACGAGCAGTACTTC.

The chain couples TRBV4-1 to TRBJ2-1, with TRBD2 matching 7 bases. This CDR3 comprises 17 residues. From germline, CDR1 is MGHRA and CDR2 YSYEKL. The ends lost 2 bases at V and 9 bases at J; junction bases unmatched: 16. CDR3 protein: CASSQPAGIGGRGEQFF. In nucleotides, the CDR3 is TGCGCCAGCAGCCAACCTGCCGGAATTGGCGGGAGAGGTGAGCAGTTCTTC.

The chain combines TRBV20-1 with TRBJ2-1; 9 nucleotides match TRBD2. The J segment lost 7 bases and the V segment lost 6 bases, leaving 7 bases of the junction unmatched. The CDR3 sequence is 13 residues long. Germline CDR1 DFQATT, CDR2 SNEGSKA (reference sequence). CDR3 in amino acids: CSAPGLAVNEQFF. CDR3 DNA sequence: TGCAGTGCCCCGGGACTAGCAGTGAATGAGCAGTTCTTC.

The table lists this clonotype with many counts. V and J are TRBV28 and TRBJ2-7, with TRBD2 matching over 14 bases. Germline V gene lookup returns CDR1 MDHEN and CDR2 SYDVKM. The ends lost 6 bases at V and 2 bases at J; junction bases unmatched: 9. The CDR3 extends over 17 amino acids. CDR3 nucleotide sequence: TGTGCCAGCAGGATACCCCGACTAGCGGGAGGGCCCTACGAGCAGTACTTC. It is translated as CASRIPRLAGGPYEQYF.

This clonotype was observed a few times. The chain uses TRBV29-1 and TRBJ1-1; weak D call: TRBD1 (5 bases). From germline, CDR1 is SQVTM and CDR2 ANQGSEA. This CDR3 comprises 14 residues. V was clipped by 7 bases and J by 6 bases, with 21 bases between them. For the CDR3, the DNA is TGCAGCGCCGCAAGGTCGAGGGACTGGGCTGAAGCTTTCTTT. Amino acids: CSAARSRDWAEAFF.

The chain links TRBV27 to TRBJ2-1; TRBD1 might be the D (6 bases). V was cut by 5 bases and J by 3 bases, with 17 bases left in between. The CDR3 runs to 16 residues. The V gene's germline CDR1 is MNHEY and CDR2 SMNVEV (reference sequence). The CDR3 DNA follows: TGTGCCAGCAGTGGGAAGGGACACGCCAGCTACAATGAGCAGTTCTTC. Residues: CASSGKGHASYNEQFF.